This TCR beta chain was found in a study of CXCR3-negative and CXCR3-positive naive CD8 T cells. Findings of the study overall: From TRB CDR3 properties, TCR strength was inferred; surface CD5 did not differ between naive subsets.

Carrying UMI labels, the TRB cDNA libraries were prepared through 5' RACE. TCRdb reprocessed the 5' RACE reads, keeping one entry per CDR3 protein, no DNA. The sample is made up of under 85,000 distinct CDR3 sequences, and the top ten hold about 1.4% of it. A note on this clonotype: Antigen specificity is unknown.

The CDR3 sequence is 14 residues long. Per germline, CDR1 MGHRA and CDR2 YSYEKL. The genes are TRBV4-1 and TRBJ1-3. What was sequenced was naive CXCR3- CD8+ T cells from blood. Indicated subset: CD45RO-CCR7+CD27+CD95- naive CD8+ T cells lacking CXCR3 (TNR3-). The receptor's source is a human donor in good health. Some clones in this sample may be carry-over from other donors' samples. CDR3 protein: CASSQEQFGNTIYF.